This TCR beta chain comes out of a study of shared T cell receptors in the human thymus. In germline, CDR1 is LNHDA, CDR2 SQIVND (reference sequence). The CDR3 contains 13 residues. V lost 6 bases and J lost 3; bases outside the gene matches: 3. The assay was immunoSEQ multiplex PCR, and TCRdb's table has in-frame clones only and misses some. The data show around 730,000 clones, with around 85% seen just once and around 0.0094% held by the top ten. The same data also contributed to another study, on human thymus T cells. This second study notes: Donors were healthy Finnish infants having corrective surgery for congenital heart defects. Biased V and J segment usage appeared in thymus and peripheral blood. Thymic TCR repertoires of unrelated people reportedly overlapped highly.

This TCR was sampled from a girl less than two years old with a congenital heart defect. Sequencing was performed on thymocytes. J is TRBJ1-2 and V is TRBV19, with TRBD1 identical over 8 bases. CDR3 residues: CASRLTGDYGYTF. For the CDR3, the DNA is TGTGCCAGTAGACTGACAGGGGACTATGGCTACACCTTC.